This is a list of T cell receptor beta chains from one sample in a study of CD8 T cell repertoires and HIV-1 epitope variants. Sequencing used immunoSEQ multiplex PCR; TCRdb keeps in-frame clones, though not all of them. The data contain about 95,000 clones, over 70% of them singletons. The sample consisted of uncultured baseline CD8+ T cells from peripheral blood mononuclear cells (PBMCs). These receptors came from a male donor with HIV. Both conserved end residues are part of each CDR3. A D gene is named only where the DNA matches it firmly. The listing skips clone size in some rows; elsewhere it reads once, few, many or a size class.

cdr3_aa: CSGRDRATGELFF
cdr3_nt: TGCAGCGGTCGGGACAGGGCTACCGGGGAGCTGTTTTTT
clone_size: .
j_call: TRBJ2-2
d_call: TRBD1
v_call: TRBV29-1

cdr3_aa: CASSLAGTLQETQYF
cdr3_nt: TGTGCCAGCAGCTTAGCAGGGACACTACAAGAGACCCAGTACTTC
clone_size: .
j_call: TRBJ2-5
d_call: .
v_call: TRBV7-7

cdr3_aa: CASRDRVNQPQHF
cdr3_nt: TGTGCCAGCAGAGACAGGGTCAATCAGCCCCAGCATTTT
clone_size: .
j_call: TRBJ1-5
d_call: TRBD1
v_call: TRBV2

cdr3_aa: CASSEFRPGELFF
cdr3_nt: TGTGCCAGCAGTGAATTCCGACCCGGGGAGCTGTTTTTT
clone_size: .
j_call: TRBJ2-2
d_call: .
v_call: TRBV2

cdr3_aa: CASSLGRTNTGELFF
cdr3_nt: TGCGCCAGCAGCTTGGGCCGTACGAACACCGGGGAGCTGTTTTTT
clone_size: .
j_call: TRBJ2-2
d_call: .
v_call: TRBV5-1

cdr3_aa: CASSQDIGHYGYTF
cdr3_nt: TGTGCCAGCAGCCAAGATATCGGACACTATGGCTACACCTTC
clone_size: .
j_call: TRBJ1-2
d_call: .
v_call: TRBV14

cdr3_aa: CASSGVASGSILRSETQYF
cdr3_nt: TGTGCCAGCAGCGGAGTAGCGAGCGGGAGTATTTTGAGGTCGGAGACCCAGTACTTC
clone_size: .
j_call: TRBJ2-5
d_call: TRBD2
v_call: TRBV5-6

cdr3_aa: CARSGRWVGQGDYEQYF
cdr3_nt: TGTGCCAGAAGCGGGAGGTGGGTAGGACAGGGCGACTACGAGCAGTACTTC
clone_size: .
j_call: TRBJ2-7
d_call: TRBD1
v_call: TRBV5-3

cdr3_aa: CASSTRQGAYEQYF
cdr3_nt: TGCGCCAGCAGCACCCGACAGGGGGCCTACGAGCAGTACTTC
clone_size: .
j_call: TRBJ2-7
d_call: TRBD1
v_call: TRBV5-1

cdr3_aa: CASSLGGALPNEQFF
cdr3_nt: TGTGCCAGCAGCTTAGGGGGGGCACTCCCCAATGAGCAGTTCTTC
clone_size: .
j_call: TRBJ2-1
d_call: .
v_call: TRBV11-3

cdr3_aa: CASSQDSLQGAFGYTF
cdr3_nt: TGTGCCAGCAGCCAAGACTCGTTGCAGGGGGCTTTTGGCTACACCTTC
clone_size: once
j_call: TRBJ1-2
d_call: TRBD1
v_call: TRBV14

cdr3_aa: CASSSTRTGRRGGYTF
cdr3_nt: TGTGCCAGCAGTTCCACCCGGACAGGGAGGCGGGGTGGCTACACCTTC
clone_size: .
j_call: TRBJ1-2
d_call: TRBD1
v_call: TRBV28

cdr3_aa: CASRRGGANTGELFF
cdr3_nt: TGTGCCAGCAGGAGGGGGGGCGCGAACACCGGGGAGCTGTTTTTT
clone_size: .
j_call: TRBJ2-2
d_call: .
v_call: TRBV5-4

cdr3_aa: CASSQVLDNEQFF
cdr3_nt: TGTGCCAGCAGCCAAGTCCTAGACAATGAGCAGTTCTTC
clone_size: .
j_call: TRBJ2-1
d_call: .
v_call: TRBV14

cdr3_aa: CSAVGDRGRWELFF
cdr3_nt: TGCAGCGCCGTGGGGGACAGGGGACGTTGGGAGCTGTTTTTT
clone_size: .
j_call: TRBJ2-2
d_call: TRBD1
v_call: TRBV29-1

cdr3_aa: CASSKGDTQYF
cdr3_nt: TGTGCCAGCAGCAAAGGGGATACGCAGTATTTT
clone_size: few
j_call: TRBJ2-3
d_call: .
v_call: TRBV7-3

cdr3_aa: CASSLGTGTYNEQFF
cdr3_nt: TGTGCCAGCAGCTTAGGGACAGGGACCTACAATGAGCAGTTCTTC
clone_size: .
j_call: TRBJ2-1
d_call: TRBD1
v_call: TRBV7-3

cdr3_aa: CASSPRGSVNTEAFF
cdr3_nt: TGTGCCAGCAGCCCCAGGGGATCGGTGAACACTGAAGCTTTCTTT
clone_size: .
j_call: TRBJ1-1
d_call: .
v_call: TRBV11-2

cdr3_aa: CASSVDVAVYEQYF
cdr3_nt: TGTGCCAGCAGCGTGGACGTGGCCGTCTACGAGCAGTACTTC
clone_size: once
j_call: TRBJ2-7
d_call: .
v_call: TRBV7-2

cdr3_aa: CASSQALILRVNGYTF
cdr3_nt: TGCGCCAGCAGCCAAGCCCTAATCCTAAGGGTCAATGGCTACACCTTC
clone_size: .
j_call: TRBJ1-2
d_call: .
v_call: TRBV4-3

cdr3_aa: CASSPGEAGGYTF
cdr3_nt: TGTGCCAGCAGCCCGGGGGAAGCCGGTGGCTACACCTTC
clone_size: few
j_call: TRBJ1-2
d_call: .
v_call: TRBV7-9

cdr3_aa: CASSRGSPGLQETQYF
cdr3_nt: TGTGCCAGCAGCAGAGGATCCCCGGGGCTCCAAGAGACCCAGTACTTC
clone_size: .
j_call: TRBJ2-5
d_call: .
v_call: TRBV7-2

cdr3_aa: CASSLTARGSGELFF
cdr3_nt: TGTGCCAGCAGCTTAACGGCCAGGGGGTCCGGGGAGCTGTTTTTT
clone_size: .
j_call: TRBJ2-2
d_call: TRBD1
v_call: TRBV7-3

cdr3_aa: CASSLTGTNEQYF
cdr3_nt: TGTGCCAGCAGCTTAACCGGGACTAACGAGCAGTACTTC
clone_size: once
j_call: TRBJ2-7
d_call: TRBD2
v_call: TRBV7-3

cdr3_aa: CASTDDRGNYGYTF
cdr3_nt: TGTGCCAGTACCGACGACAGGGGTAACTATGGCTACACCTTC
clone_size: .
j_call: TRBJ1-2
d_call: TRBD1
v_call: TRBV19

cdr3_aa: CAIRDRADEQFF
cdr3_nt: TGTGCCATCAGGGACAGGGCAGATGAGCAGTTCTTC
clone_size: once
j_call: TRBJ2-1
d_call: TRBD1
v_call: TRBV10-3

cdr3_aa: CASSRFSGRISYNEQFF
cdr3_nt: TGTGCCAGTAGTAGATTTAGCGGGAGGATCTCCTACAATGAGCAGTTCTTC
clone_size: .
j_call: TRBJ2-1
d_call: TRBD2
v_call: TRBV19

cdr3_aa: CASSSSGQGLDEQFF
cdr3_nt: TGTGCCAGCAGCTCGTCGGGACAGGGTCTCGATGAGCAGTTCTTC
clone_size: .
j_call: TRBJ2-1
d_call: TRBD1
v_call: TRBV5-6

cdr3_aa: CASNLNPDAAGGGYTF
cdr3_nt: TGTGCCAGCAACTTAAACCCCGACGCGGCAGGGGGGGGCTACACCTTC
clone_size: .
j_call: TRBJ1-2
d_call: TRBD1
v_call: TRBV28

cdr3_aa: CASSLGGAQGANYGYTF
cdr3_nt: TGTGCCAGCAGCTTGGGGGGCGCACAGGGAGCTAACTATGGCTACACCTTC
clone_size: .
j_call: TRBJ1-2
d_call: .
v_call: TRBV5-6

cdr3_aa: CASSRSAASGNTIYF
cdr3_nt: TGTGCCAGCAGCCGGAGTGCAGCCTCTGGAAACACCATATATTTT
clone_size: .
j_call: TRBJ1-3
d_call: .
v_call: TRBV9

cdr3_aa: CASSDTRGGNEQFF
cdr3_nt: TGTGCCAGCAGTGACACCCGGGGGGGAAATGAGCAGTTCTTC
clone_size: once
j_call: TRBJ2-1
d_call: TRBD2
v_call: TRBV2

cdr3_aa: CASSPRRRSSYEQYF
cdr3_nt: TGTGCCAGCTCACCAAGACGTAGGAGCTCCTACGAGCAGTACTTC
clone_size: .
j_call: TRBJ2-7
d_call: .
v_call: TRBV18

cdr3_aa: CANALTETQYF
cdr3_nt: TGTGCCAACGCCTTGACGGAGACCCAGTACTTC
clone_size: .
j_call: TRBJ2-5
d_call: .
v_call: TRBV10-3

cdr3_aa: CASSYRKNTEAFF
cdr3_nt: TGTGCCAGCAGTTACAGAAAGAACACTGAAGCTTTCTTT
clone_size: .
j_call: TRBJ1-1
d_call: .
v_call: TRBV6-5

cdr3_aa: CASSPGQGNFAGNTIYF
cdr3_nt: TGTGCCAGCTCACCGGGACAGGGGAATTTCGCTGGAAACACCATATATTTT
clone_size: .
j_call: TRBJ1-3
d_call: TRBD1
v_call: TRBV18

cdr3_aa: CASSTTGITNEKLFF
cdr3_nt: TGTGCCAGTAGTACGACAGGGATAACTAATGAAAAACTGTTTTTT
clone_size: .
j_call: TRBJ1-4
d_call: TRBD1
v_call: TRBV19

cdr3_aa: CASSYSGGFDTEAFF
cdr3_nt: TGTGCCAGCAGTTACTCAGGGGGCTTTGACACTGAAGCTTTCTTT
clone_size: .
j_call: TRBJ1-1
d_call: TRBD1
v_call: TRBV6-6

cdr3_aa: CASSLAWNTEAFF
cdr3_nt: TGTGCCAGCAGCTTAGCTTGGAACACTGAAGCTTTCTTT
clone_size: few
j_call: TRBJ1-1
d_call: .
v_call: TRBV7-3

cdr3_aa: CAITTSGTSGAYEQYF
cdr3_nt: TGTGCCATCACTACTTCCGGGACTAGCGGGGCTTACGAGCAGTACTTC
clone_size: .
j_call: TRBJ2-7
d_call: TRBD2
v_call: TRBV10-3

cdr3_aa: CSVDTGENTEAFF
cdr3_nt: TGCAGCGTTGACACAGGGGAGAACACTGAAGCTTTCTTT
clone_size: .
j_call: TRBJ1-1
d_call: TRBD1
v_call: TRBV29-1

cdr3_aa: CASSLRGKGTNEKLFF
cdr3_nt: TGTGCCAGCAGCCTACGAGGAAAGGGTACTAATGAAAAACTGTTTTTT
clone_size: .
j_call: TRBJ1-4
d_call: .
v_call: TRBV9

cdr3_aa: CASSAPGDGEQFF
cdr3_nt: TGCGCCAGCAGTGCTCCTGGGGACGGGGAGCAGTTCTTC
clone_size: .
j_call: TRBJ2-1
d_call: .
v_call: TRBV10-2

cdr3_aa: CASSLGTGGPDTQYF
cdr3_nt: TGTGCCAGCAGCTTAGGGACGGGGGGGCCAGATACGCAGTATTTT
clone_size: .
j_call: TRBJ2-3
d_call: TRBD2
v_call: TRBV7-6

cdr3_aa: CASSASSAPYNEQFF
cdr3_nt: TGTGCCAGCAGCGCCTCTAGCGCCCCCTACAATGAGCAGTTCTTC
clone_size: .
j_call: TRBJ2-1
d_call: .
v_call: TRBV5-6

cdr3_aa: CASSYRQNNEQFF
cdr3_nt: TGTGCCAGCAGCTACCGACAGAACAATGAGCAGTTCTTC
clone_size: .
j_call: TRBJ2-1
d_call: .
v_call: TRBV9

cdr3_aa: CASSLSGAGGYTF
cdr3_nt: TGTGCCAGCAGTTTATCCGGCGCCGGTGGCTACACCTTC
clone_size: many
j_call: TRBJ1-2
d_call: .
v_call: TRBV28

cdr3_aa: CASSDATSGGSDTQYF
cdr3_nt: TGTGCCAGCAGTGACGCGACTAGCGGGGGGTCAGATACGCAGTATTTT
clone_size: many
j_call: TRBJ2-3
d_call: TRBD2
v_call: TRBV6-4

cdr3_aa: CASSSRQGSNGYTF
cdr3_nt: TGTGCCAGCAGCTCCAGACAGGGCTCCAATGGCTACACCTTC
clone_size: .
j_call: TRBJ1-2
d_call: TRBD1
v_call: TRBV7-2

cdr3_aa: CASSLGRGRDTEAFF
cdr3_nt: TGTGCCAGCAGCTTAGGGCGAGGTAGGGACACTGAAGCTTTCTTT
clone_size: .
j_call: TRBJ1-1
d_call: .
v_call: TRBV11-2

cdr3_aa: CASTLTQGGTQYF
cdr3_nt: TGCGCCAGCACCCTTACCCAAGGGGGGACCCAGTACTTC
clone_size: .
j_call: TRBJ2-5
d_call: .
v_call: TRBV5-1

cdr3_aa: CASSQVLAGASLGNEQFF
cdr3_nt: TGCGCCAGCAGCCAAGTTCTAGCGGGGGCATCCCTGGGCAATGAGCAGTTCTTC
clone_size: .
j_call: TRBJ2-1
d_call: TRBD2
v_call: TRBV4-3

cdr3_aa: CASSHRRNSGNTIYF
cdr3_nt: TGTGCCAGCAGCCACCGGCGGAACTCTGGAAACACCATATATTTT
clone_size: few
j_call: TRBJ1-3
d_call: .
v_call: TRBV14

cdr3_aa: CASSEPLTPLTGPWGYTF
cdr3_nt: TGTGCCAGCAGTGAGCCCCTAACCCCATTGACAGGTCCCTGGGGCTACACCTTC
clone_size: .
j_call: TRBJ1-2
d_call: .
v_call: TRBV2